Following are 5 T cell receptor beta chains from one sample sequenced in a study of cytomegalovirus exposure and HLA in healthy donors. The study ran its PCR with 60 Vbeta and 13 Jbeta primers. Sequenced by immunoSEQ multiplex PCR; TCRdb stores in-frame clones only, minus some. The sample has about 130,000 clones, approximately 79% seen once; the top ten hold around 4.1%. Sequenced input: PBMCs. These receptors all come from a man younger than 35 in good health and CMV-seropositive.

The chain has TRBV6-1 and TRBJ1-5, with 8 bases aligning to TRBD1. In germline, CDR1 is MNHNS, CDR2 SASEGT. This CDR3 spans 15 amino acids. The junction had 4 bases not matched to a gene; V was cut back by 6 bases and J by 0 bases. The CDR3 sequence is CASRSGQASNQPQHF. CDR3 nucleotides: TGTGCCAGCAGATCGGGACAGGCTAGCAATCAGCCCCAGCATTTT.

This chain joins TRBV5-1 and TRBJ2-1; 9 nucleotides match TRBD1. The CDR3 is made up of 17 amino acids. V shed 3 bases, J shed 7 bases, and the junction held 14 bases outside the gene matches. Germline V gives CDR1 SGHRS, CDR2 YFSETQ. CDR3 sequence reads: CASSYRGTGSRGNEQFF. The CDR3 DNA reads TGCGCCAGCAGCTACCGTGGGACAGGGAGCCGGGGAAATGAGCAGTTCTTC.

V is TRBV27 and J is TRBJ2-7; TRBD1 agrees at 8 bases. J lost 3 bases, V lost 8 bases, and 6 bases had no gene match. CDR3 length: 13 amino acids. CDR1 MNHEY and CDR2 SMNVEV come from the germline V gene (reference sequence). The CDR3 DNA reads TGTGCCAGCGCACCCGGGACAGGCTACGAGCAGTACTTC. Translated: CASAPGTGYEQYF.

This clone was seen a single time. The rearrangement joins TRBV10-1 to TRBJ2-7; D is uncertain. The CDR3 spans 14 residues. Looked up from germline, CDR1 is WNHNN and CDR2 is SYGVQD (reference sequence). Trimming took 0 bases from V and 2 from J, leaving 8 bases between them. CDR3 nucleotide sequence: TGCGCCAGCAGTGAGTCTCCGAGGACCTACGAGCAGTACTTC. This gives the protein CASSESPRTYEQYF.

The chain recombines TRBV28 with TRBJ1-2; weak D call: TRBD1 (6 bases). The V gene's germline CDR1 is MDHEN and CDR2 SYDVKM. V was clipped by 11 bases and J by 3 bases, with 13 bases between them. The CDR3 totals 12 residues. CDR3 in amino acids: CAATGLDYGYTF. CDR3 nucleotide sequence: TGTGCCGCAACAGGGTTGGACTATGGCTACACCTTC.